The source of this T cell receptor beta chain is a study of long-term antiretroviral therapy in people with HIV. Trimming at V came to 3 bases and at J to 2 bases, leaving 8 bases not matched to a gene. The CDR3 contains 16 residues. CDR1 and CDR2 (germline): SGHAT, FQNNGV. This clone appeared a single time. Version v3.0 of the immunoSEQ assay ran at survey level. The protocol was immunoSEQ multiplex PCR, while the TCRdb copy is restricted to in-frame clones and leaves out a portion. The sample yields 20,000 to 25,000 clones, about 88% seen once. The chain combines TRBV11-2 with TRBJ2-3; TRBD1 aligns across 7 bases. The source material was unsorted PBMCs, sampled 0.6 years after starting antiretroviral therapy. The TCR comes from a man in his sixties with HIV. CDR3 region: CASSLETGWYTDTQYF. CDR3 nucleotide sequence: TGTGCCAGCAGCTTGGAGACAGGGTGGTACACAGATACGCAGTATTTT.